This T cell receptor beta chain was observed in a study of post-analysis software for immune sequencing data. The overall study: Some patients lacked subtype; others had relapsing-remitting, secondary progressive or progressive-relapsing disease.

Study results and limitations: A handful of TRBV segments, including TRBV5-6, TRBV5-1 and TRBV20-1, were more frequent in patients than controls. There was significantly lower normalized Chao1 diversity in multiple sclerosis patients than in controls.

Unique-molecular-identifier-tagged TCR beta cDNA libraries were used. The authors obtained roughly 500,000 cDNA molecules from approximately 1 to 10 million T cells. From the PCR reads, TCRdb called clonotypes with MiXCR, one entry per CDR3 protein. The table includes some 700,000 distinct CDR3 sequences, roughly three fifths detected once. A remark on this clonotype: Its cognate antigen is unknown.

The V and J ends lost 4 bases and 5 bases, in that order; junction bases with no gene match: 8. Germline CDR1 and CDR2: SGHRS and YFSETQ. This CDR3 is 15 amino acids long. The rearrangement uses TRBV5-1 and TRBJ2-5; TRBD1 matches 10 bases. The TCR comes from a girl aged 2 to 10 with multiple sclerosis. The sample comprised blood. The CDR3 loop is CASSAGQGDRETQYF. The CDR3 DNA is TGCGCCAGCAGCGCCGGACAGGGGGACAGGGAGACCCAGTACTTC.